This is a list of T cell receptor beta chains from one sample in a study of molecular identifiers for immune sequencing clone quantification. TCRdb re-called the PCR reads with MiXCR, one entry per CDR3 protein. The data hold a few hundred thousand distinct CDR3 sequences, with about a quarter observed a single time. Specimen: naive CD8+ T cells from blood, with Jurkat cell RNA spiked in. The receptors were sampled from a human donor in good health. Some libraries in this study had Jurkat cell RNA spiked in. Each CDR3 is given with its conserved first and last residue.

v_gene: TRBV25-1
j_gene: TRBJ1-5
CDR3aa: CASTGRQNQPQHF

v_gene: TRBV19
j_gene: TRBJ1-2
CDR3aa: CASSPEGFYGYTF

v_gene: TRBV3-1
j_gene: TRBJ1-6
CDR3aa: CASSQDSGIVSPLHF

v_gene: TRBV28
j_gene: TRBJ2-3
CDR3aa: CATRGAPDTQYF

v_gene: TRBV6-2/TRBV6-3
j_gene: TRBJ1-5
CDR3aa: CASSPIGRVRWRNQPQHF

v_gene: TRBV4-1
j_gene: TRBJ2-7
CDR3aa: CASSQEAGQTYAQYF

v_gene: TRBV29-1
j_gene: TRBJ2-5
CDR3aa: CSVVPLKGGEETQYF

v_gene: TRBV11-2
j_gene: TRBJ2-5
CDR3aa: CASSLGRGTSGRQETQYF

v_gene: TRBV7-8
j_gene: TRBJ2-7
CDR3aa: CASAPVLGNYEQYF

v_gene: TRBV27
j_gene: TRBJ1-4
CDR3aa: CASSSTGSNEKLFF

v_gene: TRBV27
j_gene: TRBJ1-5
CDR3aa: CASSLNRGQPQHF

v_gene: TRBV5-6
j_gene: TRBJ2-5
CDR3aa: CASSTDREGIQETQYF

v_gene: TRBV11-2
j_gene: TRBJ2-7
CDR3aa: CASGGGTGTYEQYF

v_gene: TRBV7-6
j_gene: TRBJ2-5
CDR3aa: CASSLALVAGGPVQETQYF

v_gene: TRBV28
j_gene: TRBJ2-7
CDR3aa: CASSSAQGVYEQYF

v_gene: TRBV29-1
j_gene: TRBJ1-3
CDR3aa: CSVEDRNTIYF

v_gene: TRBV6-2/TRBV6-3
j_gene: TRBJ1-5
CDR3aa: CASRTGDPIPNQPQHF

v_gene: TRBV7-2
j_gene: TRBJ2-6
CDR3aa: CASSFGTAPNSGAKVLTF

v_gene: TRBV20-1
j_gene: TRBJ2-3
CDR3aa: CSAGLGGDTQYF

v_gene: TRBV28
j_gene: TRBJ2-7
CDR3aa: CASSFRAGGPLNEQYF

v_gene: TRBV19
j_gene: TRBJ2-1
CDR3aa: CASSIDVREQFF

v_gene: TRBV30
j_gene: TRBJ2-3
CDR3aa: CAWSLGRAGTDTQYF

v_gene: TRBV27
j_gene: TRBJ2-7
CDR3aa: CASSDGSDTYEQYF

v_gene: TRBV11-2
j_gene: TRBJ2-5
CDR3aa: CASSPRTGSETQYF

v_gene: TRBV5-5
j_gene: TRBJ1-5
CDR3aa: CASSPLVTGGRSNQPQHF